This T cell receptor (beta chain) was retrieved from a study of Graves' ophthalmopathy and Graves' hyperthyroidism (dated by TCRdb to the late 2010s). Some background on the complete study: Hyperthyroidism was considered stable if no progression to ophthalmopathy occurred within 18 months of follow-up. Following sample collection, hyperthyroidism patients were given methimazole at a starting dose of 30 mg daily, and ophthalmopathy patients were given high-dose intravenous methylprednisolone. In total, 135 blood samples were TCR-sequenced: roughly 45 ophthalmopathy, approximately 80 hyperthyroidism and some 17 hyperthyroidism-to-ophthalmopathy patients. An independent validation cohort comprised 18 hyperthyroidism patients and over 15 patients who later progressed from hyperthyroidism to ophthalmopathy. T-cell repertoires of thyroid tissue and blood were compared in about 6 hyperthyroidism patients. To tell Graves' ophthalmopathy apart from Graves' hyperthyroidism, and to predict which patients would progress to ophthalmopathy, the study relied on TCR beta repertoire signatures. To explore V-J signatures that separate ophthalmopathy from hyperthyroidism, a discovery set of about 96 patients was enrolled, consisting of about 45 with ophthalmopathy and 57 with stable hyperthyroidism. Summary of the overall study and its limitations: Sample size was not predetermined statistically, and investigators were not blinded to group allocation. In cross-validation, the 13-signature model distinguished ophthalmopathy from stable hyperthyroidism with around 90% sensitivity and 81.08% specificity, while in the test set the corresponding values were about 80% and 75%. In validation, the model predicted ophthalmopathy progression with more than 70% sensitivity and about 77% specificity; roughly eleven predicted patients were CT-confirmed with GO in a median of 6.5 months. Most of the expanded thyroid clonotypes with a frequency above 0.001 were also detected in blood, and it was suggested that the thyroid immune response may be reflected by blood repertoires.

V has 6 bases trimmed and J has 8 bases trimmed; junction bases matching no gene number 10. CDR1 and CDR2 were assigned from the germline V gene as MNHEY and SVGAGI. The CDR3, from cysteine to phenylalanine, totals 15 residues. Here the CDR3 DNA is all that survives: 45 bases in frame from base 1. Worth noting for this clonotype: The clone's antigen remains unknown. No quality values exist for individual bases; no much larger clone is one base distant.

Patients with hyperthyroidism were aged 18 to 65 years, had been newly diagnosed, and had a disease duration of less than 2 months. Patients were excluded if they had other autoimmune diseases, uncontrolled infections, pregnancy or lactation. Clinical symptoms, serum thyroxine, TRAb, thyroid ultrasound and orbital computed tomography were used for diagnosis. Total RNA was extracted using Trizol reagent, and RNA quality was checked on an Agilent 2100 Bioanalyzer. For repertoire sequencing, the TCR beta CDR3 regions were amplified from RNA transcripts. A first-round RT-PCR used HTBI primers with the Qiagen OneStep RT-PCR kit, followed by a second-round multiplex PCR, size selection and purification. Libraries were sequenced paired-end with 100 bp reads on an Illumina HiSeq2000. The original pipeline was this. SOAPnuke was used to process the reads, throwing out any read that had adapters, had uncalled bases, had a mean Phred below 15, or lacked an exact constant-primer or identifier match. High-quality paired reads were merged with COPE v1.2.5. Each unique nucleotide sequence was defined as a clonotype, and clonotypes were aligned to IMGT TRB V, D and J references with MiTCR v1.1. Only V-J combinations with frequency above 0.0001 were analysed, covering approximately 99% of repertoires. A TCR clonal expansion and chaos score per V-J combination was defined as the ratio of F50 clonal expansion to chaos observed in the TCRdist matrix. Welch's t-statistics and random forest were used to narrow the features down to around 12 V-J combinations, which were then fed into a naive Bayes classifier. Thyroid-blood repertoire similarity was quantified with the Morisita-Horn index. The public reads were quality trimmed at Q25 with fastp and then assembled into clones with MiXCR by TCRdb, keeping productive beta chains. When rows share a CDR3 protein, they turn into one entry using the most common DNA and genes. The V and J calls were determined by TCRdb, not by the authors. The sample table shows over a million distinct CDR3 sequences, and 35% to 45% are seen once. More than 9.5% of the sample is in the top ten clones.

The specimen sequenced was peripheral blood or thyroid tissue (not recorded which). The sequence derives from an adult man with Graves' hyperthyroidism. The chain joins TRBV6-5 to TRBJ1-5; the central 10 bases match TRBD1. The nucleotide sequence is TGTGCCAGCAGCGCCGACAGGGGGCTCTGGAAGCCCCAGCATTTT. Its translation reads: CASSADRGLWKPQHF.